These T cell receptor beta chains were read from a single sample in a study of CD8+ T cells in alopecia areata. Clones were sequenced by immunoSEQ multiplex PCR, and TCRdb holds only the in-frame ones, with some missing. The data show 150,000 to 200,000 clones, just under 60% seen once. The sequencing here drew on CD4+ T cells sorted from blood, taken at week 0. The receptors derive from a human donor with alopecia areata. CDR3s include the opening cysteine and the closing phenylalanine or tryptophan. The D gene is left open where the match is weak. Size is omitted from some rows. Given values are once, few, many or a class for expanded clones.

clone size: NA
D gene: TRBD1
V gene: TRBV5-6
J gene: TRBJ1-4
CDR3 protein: CASSLGDRSNEKLFF
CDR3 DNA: TGTGCCAGCAGCTTGGGGGACAGGAGTAATGAAAAACTGTTTTTT

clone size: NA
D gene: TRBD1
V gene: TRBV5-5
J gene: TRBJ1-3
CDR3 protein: CASSPGQTRSGNTIYF
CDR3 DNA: TGTGCCAGCAGTCCGGGACAGACCCGCTCTGGAAACACCATATATTTT

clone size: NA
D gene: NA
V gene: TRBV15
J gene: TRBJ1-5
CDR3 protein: CATSRPDSNQPQHF
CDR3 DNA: TGTGCCACCAGCAGACCGGATAGCAATCAGCCCCAGCATTTT

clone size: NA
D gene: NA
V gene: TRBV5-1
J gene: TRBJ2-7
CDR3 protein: CASSLEAGAGEQYF
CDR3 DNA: TGCGCCAGCAGCTTGGAGGCAGGGGCGGGTGAGCAGTACTTC

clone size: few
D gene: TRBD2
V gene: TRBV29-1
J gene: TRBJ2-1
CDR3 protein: CSVEGGRGSNEQFF
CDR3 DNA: TGCAGCGTTGAAGGCGGGCGGGGGAGCAATGAGCAGTTCTTC

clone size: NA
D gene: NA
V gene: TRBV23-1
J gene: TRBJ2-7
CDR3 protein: CASSHLKGVGYGF
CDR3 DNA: TGCGCCAGCAGTCACTTAAAGGGAGTAGGGTACGGCTTC

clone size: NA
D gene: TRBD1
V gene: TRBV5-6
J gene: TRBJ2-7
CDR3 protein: CASSTGTAPSEQYF
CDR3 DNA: TGTGCCAGCAGCACCGGGACAGCCCCGTCCGAGCAGTACTTC

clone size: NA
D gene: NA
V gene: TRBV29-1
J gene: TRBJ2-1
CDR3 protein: CSVGRQSNEQFF
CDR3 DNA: TGCAGCGTTGGACGACAGTCCAATGAGCAGTTCTTC

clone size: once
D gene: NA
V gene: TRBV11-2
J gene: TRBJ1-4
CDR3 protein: CASSTVVGGPKGSNEKLFF
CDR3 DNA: TGTGCCAGCAGCACGGTAGTCGGGGGTCCTAAAGGAAGTAATGAAAAACTGTTTTTT

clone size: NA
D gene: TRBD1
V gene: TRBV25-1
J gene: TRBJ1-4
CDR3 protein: CASRGGGTGEKLFF
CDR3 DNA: TGTGCCAGCAGAGGAGGGGGCACAGGGGAAAAACTGTTTTTT

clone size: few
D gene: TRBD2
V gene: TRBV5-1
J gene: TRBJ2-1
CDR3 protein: CASSLAIAGGSYNEQFF
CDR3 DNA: TGCGCCAGCAGCTTGGCAATAGCGGGGGGCTCCTACAATGAGCAGTTCTTC

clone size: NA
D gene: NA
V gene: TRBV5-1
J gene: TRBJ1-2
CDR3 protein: CASSSEGLAGYTF
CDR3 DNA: TGCGCCAGCAGCTCTGAAGGCCTGGCGGGCTACACCTTC